These 13 T cell receptor beta chains were all obtained from the same sample, sequenced in a study of blood T cell repertoires in COVID-19. Sequencing was performed with immunoSEQ multiplex PCR; in TCRdb, only in-frame clones are kept and a portion is missing. The data contain 120,000 or so clones, around nine tenths of them seen just once; the ten biggest clones take up almost 0.9%. Sequences were obtained from peripheral blood. The receptors originated from a woman aged 45-60 years with active or convalescent COVID-19.

The chain combines TRBV28 with TRBJ2-7; unclear D gene. Germline CDR1 reads MDHEN; CDR2 reads SYDVKM. The CDR3 is made up of 12 amino acids. Trimming cost V 4 bases and J 4 bases, with 8 bases left between them. DNA of the CDR3: TGTGCCAGCAGTTCTGTTAGTTACGAGCAGTACTTC. Translation: CASSSVSYEQYF.

The CDR3 is CASSPQKRGFGETQYF. In nucleotides, the CDR3 is TGTGCCAGCAGTCCGCAGAAAAGGGGTTTCGGGGAGACCCAGTACTTC. The rearrangement links TRBV28 to TRBJ2-5; D is perhaps TRBD1 (5 bases). The CDR3 is 16 amino acids. Trimming shortened V by 5 bases and J by 5 bases, and 21 bases separated the two germline ends. The germline gives CDR1 MDHEN, CDR2 SYDVKM.

This clone has a handful of counts. V and J are TRBV6-4 and TRBJ2-7; 9 bases are shared with TRBD1. The CDR3 covers 13 residues. Per the germline V gene, CDR1 is MRHNA and CDR2 is SNTAGT. The V gene end was trimmed by 5 bases and the J gene end by 5 bases; junction bases not matched to a gene: 4. CDR3 residues: CASSTDRGNEQYF. The CDR3 nucleotides are TGTGCCAGCAGTACAGACAGGGGGAACGAGCAGTACTTC.

In this sample, this clone turned up once. The chain carries TRBV4-3 and TRBJ2-2; D is perhaps TRBD2 (5 bases). Germline CDR1 reads LGHNA; CDR2 reads YSLEER. V was cut by 0 bases and J by 4 bases, with 18 bases left in between. The CDR3 is made up of 18 amino acids. CDR3 amino acids: CASSQEVPWGEGTGELFF. The CDR3 DNA sequence: TGCGCCAGCAGCCAAGAAGTCCCTTGGGGAGAGGGCACCGGGGAGCTGTTTTTT.

The rearrangement joins TRBV12-3 or TRBV12-4 to TRBJ1-1; 8 positions agree with TRBD1. The CDR3 covers 12 residues. V lost 6 bases to trimming and J lost 8 bases; unmatched junction nucleotides: 5. CDR3 nucleotide sequence: TGTGCCAGCAGCCTCGGGACAGGCGAAGCTTTCTTT. Translating gives CASSLGTGEAFF.

CDR3 sequence: CAWSVLAGANEQFF. CDR3 sequence (DNA): TGTGCCTGGAGTGTACTAGCGGGAGCCAATGAGCAGTTCTTC. The V gene is TRBV30, the J gene TRBJ2-1; 11 bases line up with TRBD2. J gave up 6 bases and V 0 bases, and 1 base lay outside the gene matches. The CDR3 totals 14 residues. The germline V gene encodes CDR1 GTSNPN and CDR2 SVGIG (reference sequence).

Concerning this clone: One end of the junction varies from germline; a read error may be responsible. V gene TRBV6-2 or TRBV6-3 combines with J gene TRBJ2-1, with TRBD2 matching over 8 bases. The V gene's germline CDR1 is MNHEY and CDR2 SVGEGT. The CDR3 is 13 amino acids. The CDR3, as DNA: TGTGCCAGCAGTTTTAGCGGGGACGGAATAAGGGTCTTC. Translation: CASSFSGDGIRVF.

The chain joins TRBV19 to TRBJ2-2; D may be TRBD1 (6 bases). V dropped 3 bases and J dropped 5 bases, with 10 bases sitting between them. The CDR3 has 14 residues. Per germline, CDR1 LNHDA and CDR2 SQIVND (reference sequence). CDR3 region: CASSILTGTGELFF. DNA for the CDR3: TGTGCCAGTAGTATCCTCACAGGGACCGGGGAGCTGTTTTTT.

The chain recombines TRBV2 with TRBJ1-6; 9 positions agree with TRBD1. The ends lost 6 bases at V and 9 bases at J; junction bases unmatched: 6. The CDR3 loop spans 14 amino acids. Germline V gene lookup returns CDR1 SNHLY and CDR2 FYNNEI. The CDR3 protein is CASRTGGYGSPLHF. CDR3 DNA sequence: TGTGCCAGCAGAACAGGGGGCTACGGTTCACCCCTCCACTTT.

The CDR3, as DNA: TGTGCCATCAGTGAGTCGGGCAGGGGTGTCCATGGCTACACCTTC. This gives the protein CAISESGRGVHGYTF. This chain joins TRBV10-3 and TRBJ1-2, with D possibly being TRBD1 (6 bases). The CDR3 contains 15 residues. Trimming left V 0 bases short and J 6 bases short, with 14 bases between. The germline gives CDR1 ENHRY, CDR2 SYGVKD.

This chain joins TRBV19 and TRBJ1-1, with 8 bases that match TRBD1. V was clipped by 7 bases and J by 1 base; unmatched bases: 8. Per germline, CDR1 LNHDA and CDR2 SQIVND (reference sequence). The CDR3 contains 15 residues. The CDR3 reads CASNWGQVQNTEAFF. The CDR3 coding sequence is TGTGCCAGTAATTGGGGACAGGTACAGAACACTGAAGCTTTCTTT.

This clone has only one observation. The gene calls are TRBV28 and TRBJ2-5, with 7 bases identical to TRBD1. The V gene end was trimmed by 4 bases and the J gene end by 4 bases; junction bases not matched to a gene: 3. Germline CDR1 is MDHEN and CDR2 is SYDVKM. The CDR3 is 13 residues long. The DNA of the CDR3 is TGTGCCAGCAGTTCGAACAGGGGAGAGACCCAGTACTTC. Its protein product is CASSSNRGETQYF.

The chain has TRBV7-8 and TRBJ1-1; 8 positions agree with TRBD1. Germline-derived CDR1 and CDR2 are SGHVS and FQNEAQ. V was clipped by 2 bases and J by 1 base; unmatched bases: 6. The CDR3 loop spans 16 amino acids. Written as DNA, the CDR3 is TGTGCCAGCAGCTTAATCCGGGACAGGCCGAACACTGAAGCTTTCTTT. Protein sequence: CASSLIRDRPNTEAFF.